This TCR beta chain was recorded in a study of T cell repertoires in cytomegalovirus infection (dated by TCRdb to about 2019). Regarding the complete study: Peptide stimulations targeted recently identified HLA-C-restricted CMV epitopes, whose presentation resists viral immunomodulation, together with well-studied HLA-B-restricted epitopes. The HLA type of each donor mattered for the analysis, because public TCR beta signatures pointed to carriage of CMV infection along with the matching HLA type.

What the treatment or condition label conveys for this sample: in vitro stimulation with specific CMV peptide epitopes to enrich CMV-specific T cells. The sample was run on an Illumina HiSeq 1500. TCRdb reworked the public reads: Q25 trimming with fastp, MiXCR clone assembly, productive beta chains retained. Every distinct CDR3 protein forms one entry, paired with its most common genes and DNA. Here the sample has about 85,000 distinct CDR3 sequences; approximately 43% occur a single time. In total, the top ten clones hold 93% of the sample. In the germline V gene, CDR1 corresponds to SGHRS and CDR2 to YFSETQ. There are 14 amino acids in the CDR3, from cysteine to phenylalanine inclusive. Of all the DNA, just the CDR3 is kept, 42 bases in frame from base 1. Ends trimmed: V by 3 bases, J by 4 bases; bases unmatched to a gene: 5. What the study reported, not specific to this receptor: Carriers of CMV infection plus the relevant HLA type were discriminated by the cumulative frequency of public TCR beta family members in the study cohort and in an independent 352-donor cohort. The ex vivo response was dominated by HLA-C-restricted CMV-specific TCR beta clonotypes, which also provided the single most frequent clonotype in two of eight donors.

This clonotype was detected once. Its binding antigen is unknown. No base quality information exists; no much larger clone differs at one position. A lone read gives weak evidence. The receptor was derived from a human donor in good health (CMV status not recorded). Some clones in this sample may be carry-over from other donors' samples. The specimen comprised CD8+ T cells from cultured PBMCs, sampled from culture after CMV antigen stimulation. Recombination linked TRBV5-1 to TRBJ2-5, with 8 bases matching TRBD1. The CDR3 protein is CASSSGQGTETQYF. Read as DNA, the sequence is TGCGCCAGCAGCTCCGGACAGGGTACAGAGACCCAGTACTTC. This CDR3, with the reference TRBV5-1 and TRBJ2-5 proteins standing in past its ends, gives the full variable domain KAGVTQTPRYLIKTRGQQVTLSCSPISGHRSVSWYQQTPGQGLQFLFEYFSETQRNKGNFPGRFSGRQFSNSRSEMNVSTLELGDSALYLCASSSGQGTETQYFGPGTRLLVL.